This TCR beta chain was recovered during a study of lung T cells in sarcoidosis with Löfgren's syndrome. By frequency in the sample, this clonotype is medium-sized. From the reads, TCRdb called clonotypes with MiXCR, one entry per CDR3 protein. Here the sample spans approximately 1,200 distinct CDR3 sequences, almost 30% being singletons. Sequences were obtained from CD4+ T cells from PBMCs. The sequence came from a human donor with sarcoidosis (Löfgren's syndrome or another form), or a control subject (not recorded which).

CDR3 coding DNA: TGTGCCAGCAGGGTGAGCAATCAGCCCCAGCATTTT. As protein: CASRVSNQPQHF. The chain has TRBV28 and TRBJ1-5; D is uncertain. Germline-derived CDR1 and CDR2 are MDHEN and SYDVKM. CDR3 length: 12 amino acids. V was shortened by 6 bases and J by 1 base, with 4 bases between the two germline ends.